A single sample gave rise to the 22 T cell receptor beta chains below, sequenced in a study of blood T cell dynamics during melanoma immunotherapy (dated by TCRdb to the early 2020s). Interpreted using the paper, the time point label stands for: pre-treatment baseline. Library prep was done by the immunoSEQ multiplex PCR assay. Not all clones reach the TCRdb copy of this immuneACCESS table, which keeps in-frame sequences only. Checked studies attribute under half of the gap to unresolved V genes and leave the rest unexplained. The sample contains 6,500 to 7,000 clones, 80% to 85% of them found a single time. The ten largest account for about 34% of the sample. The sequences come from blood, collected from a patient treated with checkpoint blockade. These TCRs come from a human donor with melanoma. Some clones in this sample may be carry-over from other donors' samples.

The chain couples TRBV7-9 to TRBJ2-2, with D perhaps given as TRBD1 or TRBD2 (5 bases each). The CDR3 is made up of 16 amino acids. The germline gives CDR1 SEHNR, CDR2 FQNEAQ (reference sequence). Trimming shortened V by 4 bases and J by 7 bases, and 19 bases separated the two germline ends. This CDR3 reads CASSSRDPRGFGELFF. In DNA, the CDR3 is TGTGCCAGCAGCTCCCGGGACCCGCGAGGGTTCGGGGAGCTGTTTTTT.

In nucleotides, the CDR3 is TGTGCCAGCAGTGAAGTTTCAGGGGATGTATACGAGCAGTACTTC. It translates to CASSEVSGDVYEQYF. This rearrangement joins TRBV6-1 to TRBJ2-7; the D gene is possibly TRBD1 (6 bases). The germline gives CDR1 MNHNS, CDR2 SASEGT. The CDR3 length is 15 residues. V shed 1 base and J shed 4 bases, with 14 bases lying between them.

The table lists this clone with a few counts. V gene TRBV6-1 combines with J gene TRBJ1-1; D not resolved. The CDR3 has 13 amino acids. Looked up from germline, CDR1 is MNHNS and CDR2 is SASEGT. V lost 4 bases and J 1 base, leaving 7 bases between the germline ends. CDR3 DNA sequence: TGTGCCAGCAGTGCCCGGGAGAACACTGAAGCTTTCTTT. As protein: CASSARENTEAFF.

The CDR3 DNA is TGTGCCAGCAGTACATCCGGGAGCCAAACCAGCTCCTACAATGAGCAGTTCTTC. It yields the protein CASSTSGSQTSSYNEQFF. The V and J genes are TRBV28 and TRBJ2-1, with a possible D match to TRBD2 (6 bases). The ends were cut back, 5 bases at V and 0 bases at J, with 20 bases in the middle. This CDR3 is built from 18 residues. The germline V gene has CDR1 MDHEN and CDR2 SYDVKM.

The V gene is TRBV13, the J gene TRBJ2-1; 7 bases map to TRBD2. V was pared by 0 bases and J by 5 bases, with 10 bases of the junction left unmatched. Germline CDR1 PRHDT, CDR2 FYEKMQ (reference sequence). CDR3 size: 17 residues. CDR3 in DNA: TGTGCCAGCAGCTTAGGCCGTGGCGGGAGCATGAACAATGAGCAGTTCTTC. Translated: CASSLGRGGSMNNEQFF. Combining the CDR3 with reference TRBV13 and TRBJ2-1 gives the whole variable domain AAGVIQSPRHLIKEKRETATLKCYPIPRHDTVYWYQQGPGQDPQFLISFYEKMQSDKGSIPDRFSAQQFSDYHSELNMSSLELGDSALYFCASSLGRGGSMNNEQFFGPGTRLTVL.

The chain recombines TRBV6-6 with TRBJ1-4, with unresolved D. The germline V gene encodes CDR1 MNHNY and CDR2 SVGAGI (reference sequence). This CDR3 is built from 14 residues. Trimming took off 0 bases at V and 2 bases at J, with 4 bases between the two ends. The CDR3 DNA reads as TGTGCCAGCAGTTACTCTACGACTAATGAAAAACTGTTTTTT. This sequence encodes CASSYSTTNEKLFF.

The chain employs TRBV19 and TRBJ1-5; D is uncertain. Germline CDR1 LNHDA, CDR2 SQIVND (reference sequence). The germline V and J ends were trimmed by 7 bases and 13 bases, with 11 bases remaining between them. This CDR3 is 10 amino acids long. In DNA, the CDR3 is TGTGCCAGTAAACCCGGTCCTCAGCATTTT. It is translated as CASKPGPQHF.

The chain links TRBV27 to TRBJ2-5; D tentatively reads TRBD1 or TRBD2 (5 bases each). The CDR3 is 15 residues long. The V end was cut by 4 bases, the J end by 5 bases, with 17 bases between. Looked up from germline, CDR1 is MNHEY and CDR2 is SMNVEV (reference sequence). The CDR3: CASSSGTFLGETQYF. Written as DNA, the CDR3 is TGTGCCAGCAGTTCCGGGACCTTCCTGGGGGAGACCCAGTACTTC.

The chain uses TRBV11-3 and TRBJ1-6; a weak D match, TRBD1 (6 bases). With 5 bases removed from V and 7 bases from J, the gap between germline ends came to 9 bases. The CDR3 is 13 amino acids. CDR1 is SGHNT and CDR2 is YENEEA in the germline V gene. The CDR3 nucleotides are TGTGCCAGCAGCACCGGACAGAATTCACCCCTCCACTTT. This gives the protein CASSTGQNSPLHF. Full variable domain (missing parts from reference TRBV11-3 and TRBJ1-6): EAGVVQSPRYKIIEKKQPVAFWCNPISGHNTLYWYLQNLGQGPELLIRYENEEAVDDSQLPKDRFSAERLKGVDSTLKIQPAELGDSAVYLCASSTGQNSPLHFGNGTRLTVT.

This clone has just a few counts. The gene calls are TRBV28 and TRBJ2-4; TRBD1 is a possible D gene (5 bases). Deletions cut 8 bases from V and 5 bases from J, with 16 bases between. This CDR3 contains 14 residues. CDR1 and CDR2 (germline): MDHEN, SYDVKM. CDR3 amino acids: CASVGYTTENIQYF. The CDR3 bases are TGTGCCAGCGTTGGGTATACGACAGAAAACATTCAGTACTTC. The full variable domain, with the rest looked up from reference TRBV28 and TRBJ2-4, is DVKVTQSSRYLVKRTGEKVFLECVQDMDHENMFWYRQDPGLGLRLIYFSYDVKMKEKGDIPEGYSVSREKKERFSLILESASTNQTSMYLCASVGYTTENIQYFGAGTRLSVL.

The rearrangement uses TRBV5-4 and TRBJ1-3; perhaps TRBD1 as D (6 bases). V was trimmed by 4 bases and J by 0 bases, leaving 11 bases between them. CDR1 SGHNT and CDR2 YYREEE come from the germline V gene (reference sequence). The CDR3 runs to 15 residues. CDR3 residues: CASSNRDFSGNTIYF. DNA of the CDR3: TGTGCCAGCAGCAACAGGGACTTCTCTGGAAACACCATATATTTT.

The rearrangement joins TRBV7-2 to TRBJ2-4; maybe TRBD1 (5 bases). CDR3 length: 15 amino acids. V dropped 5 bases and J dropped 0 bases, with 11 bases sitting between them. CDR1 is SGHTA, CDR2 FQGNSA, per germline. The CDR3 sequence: CASSRAGLAKNIQYF. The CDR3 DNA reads TGTGCCAGCAGCCGGGCAGGGTTAGCCAAAAACATTCAGTACTTC. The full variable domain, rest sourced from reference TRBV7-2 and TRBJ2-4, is GAGVSQSPSNKVTEKGKDVELRCDPISGHTALYWYRQSLGQGLEFLIYFQGNSAPDKSGLPSDRFSAERTGGSVSTLTIQRTQQEDSAVYLCASSRAGLAKNIQYFGAGTRLSVL.

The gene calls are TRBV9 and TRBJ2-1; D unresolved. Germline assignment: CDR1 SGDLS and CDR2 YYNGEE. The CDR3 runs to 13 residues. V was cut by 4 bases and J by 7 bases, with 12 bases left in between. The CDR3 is CASSSQVGNEQFF. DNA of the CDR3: TGTGCCAGCAGCTCCCAGGTAGGGAATGAGCAGTTCTTC. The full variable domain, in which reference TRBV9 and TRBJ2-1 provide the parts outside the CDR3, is DSGVTQTPKHLITATGQRVTLRCSPRSGDLSVYWYQQSLDQGLQFLIQYYNGEERAKGNILERFSAQQFPDLHSELNLSSLELGDSALYFCASSSQVGNEQFFGPGTRLTVL.

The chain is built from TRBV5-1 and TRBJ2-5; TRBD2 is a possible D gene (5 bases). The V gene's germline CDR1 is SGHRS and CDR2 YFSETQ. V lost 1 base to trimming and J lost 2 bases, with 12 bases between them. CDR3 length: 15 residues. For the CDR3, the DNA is TGCGCCAGCAGCTTGCTACTAGGTAGTCAAGAGACCCAGTACTTC. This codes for CASSLLLGSQETQYF.

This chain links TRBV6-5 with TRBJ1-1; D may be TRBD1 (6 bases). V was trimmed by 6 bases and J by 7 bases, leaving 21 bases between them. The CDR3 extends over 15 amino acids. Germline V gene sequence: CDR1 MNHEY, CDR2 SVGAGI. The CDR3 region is CASSTRVGQPLEAFF. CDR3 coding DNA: TGTGCCAGCAGCACGAGGGTTGGACAGCCACTTGAAGCTTTCTTT.

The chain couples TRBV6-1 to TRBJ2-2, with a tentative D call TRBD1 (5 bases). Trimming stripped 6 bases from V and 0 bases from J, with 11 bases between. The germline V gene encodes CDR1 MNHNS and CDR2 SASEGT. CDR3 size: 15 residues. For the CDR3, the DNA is TGTGCCAGCAGGCTACTGACAGCGAACACCGGGGAGCTGTTTTTT. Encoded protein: CASRLLTANTGELFF.

The CDR3 DNA reads TGTGCCAGCAGCCGTCCCGGGACTAGCGGGGGGGCCCCCTACGAGCAGTACTTC. Its protein product is CASSRPGTSGGAPYEQYF. The chain has TRBV7-2 and TRBJ2-7; TRBD2 matches at 16 bases. Germline assignment: CDR1 SGHTA and CDR2 FQGNSA. V lost 5 bases, J lost 2 bases, and 9 bases stayed unmatched. This CDR3 is built from 18 residues.

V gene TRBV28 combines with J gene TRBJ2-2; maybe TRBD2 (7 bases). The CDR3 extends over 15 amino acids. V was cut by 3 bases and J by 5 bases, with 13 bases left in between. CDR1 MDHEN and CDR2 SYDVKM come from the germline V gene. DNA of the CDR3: TGTGCCAGCAGTTTTCCAGCGGGACAAACCGGGGAGCTGTTTTTT. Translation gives CASSFPAGQTGELFF.

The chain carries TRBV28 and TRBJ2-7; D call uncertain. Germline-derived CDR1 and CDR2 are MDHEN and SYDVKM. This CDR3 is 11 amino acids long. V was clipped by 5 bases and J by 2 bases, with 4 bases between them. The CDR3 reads CASSAPYEQYF. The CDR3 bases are TGTGCCAGCAGTGCCCCCTACGAGCAGTACTTC.

In DNA, the CDR3 is TGTGCCAGCAGTCCTCCCGCCGGGTCGGAAGCTTTCTTT. Protein product: CASSPPAGSEAFF. The chain recombines TRBV28 with TRBJ1-1; D is unclear. From germline, CDR1 is MDHEN and CDR2 SYDVKM. Trimming removed 5 bases from V and 8 bases from J, with 15 bases in between. CDR3 size: 13 residues.

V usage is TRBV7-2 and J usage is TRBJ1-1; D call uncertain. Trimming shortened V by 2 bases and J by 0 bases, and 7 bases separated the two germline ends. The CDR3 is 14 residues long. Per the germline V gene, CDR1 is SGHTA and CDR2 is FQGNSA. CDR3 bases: TGTGCCAGCAGCTTACCCGGTCTGAACACTGAAGCTTTCTTT. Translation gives CASSLPGLNTEAFF. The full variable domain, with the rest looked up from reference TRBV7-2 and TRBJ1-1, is GAGVSQSPSNKVTEKGKDVELRCDPISGHTALYWYRQSLGQGLEFLIYFQGNSAPDKSGLPSDRFSAERTGGSVSTLTIQRTQQEDSAVYLCASSLPGLNTEAFFGQGTRLTVV.

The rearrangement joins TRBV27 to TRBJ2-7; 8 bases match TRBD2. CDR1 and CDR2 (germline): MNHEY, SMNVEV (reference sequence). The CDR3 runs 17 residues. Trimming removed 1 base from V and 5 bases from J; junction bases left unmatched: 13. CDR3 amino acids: CASSLLGPSSGGDEQYF. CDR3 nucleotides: TGTGCCAGCAGTTTATTAGGACCTAGCAGCGGGGGTGACGAGCAGTACTTC.